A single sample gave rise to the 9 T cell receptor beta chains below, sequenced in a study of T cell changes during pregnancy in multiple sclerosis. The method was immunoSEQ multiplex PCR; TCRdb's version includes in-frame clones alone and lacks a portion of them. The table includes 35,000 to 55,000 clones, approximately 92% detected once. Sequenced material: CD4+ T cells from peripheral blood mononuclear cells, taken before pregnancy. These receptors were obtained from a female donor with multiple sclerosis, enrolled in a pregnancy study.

CDR3 in DNA: TGTGCTAGTGGCCGCGGCCTGACAGGGAATAATTCACCCCTCCACTTT. Protein product: CASGRGLTGNNSPLHF. The chain uses TRBV12-5 and TRBJ1-6; TRBD1 matches at 7 bases. Losses at the gene ends were 6 bases for V and 5 bases for J; bases not matched to a gene: 10. Germline CDR1 is LGHNT and CDR2 is FRNRAP. This CDR3 is built from 16 residues. The variable domain in full, with the rest retrieved from reference TRBV12-5 and TRBJ1-6, is DARVTQTPRHKVTEMGQEVTMRCQPILGHNTVFWYRQTMMQGLELLAYFRNRAPLDDSGMPKDRFSAEMPDATLATLKIQPSEPRDSAVYFCASGRGLTGNNSPLHFGNGTRLTVT.

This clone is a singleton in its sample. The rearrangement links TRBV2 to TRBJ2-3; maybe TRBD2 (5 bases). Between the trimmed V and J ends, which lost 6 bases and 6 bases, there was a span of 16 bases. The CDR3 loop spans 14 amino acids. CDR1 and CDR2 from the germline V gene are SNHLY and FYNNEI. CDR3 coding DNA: TGTGCCAGCAGCCTTAGGACTGACAAGGATACGCAGTATTTT. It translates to CASSLRTDKDTQYF.

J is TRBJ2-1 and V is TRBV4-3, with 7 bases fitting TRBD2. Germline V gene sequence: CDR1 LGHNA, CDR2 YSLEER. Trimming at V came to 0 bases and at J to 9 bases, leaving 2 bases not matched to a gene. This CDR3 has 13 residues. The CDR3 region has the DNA TGCGCCAGCAGCCAAGAGGGGAGGGCTGAGCAGTTCTTC. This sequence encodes CASSQEGRAEQFF.

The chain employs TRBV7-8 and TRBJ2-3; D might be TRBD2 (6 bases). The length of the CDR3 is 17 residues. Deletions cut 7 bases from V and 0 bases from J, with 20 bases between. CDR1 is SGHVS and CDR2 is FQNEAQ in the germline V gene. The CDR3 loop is CASTLNLGGSSTDTQYF. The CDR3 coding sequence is TGTGCCAGCACCCTTAACTTGGGGGGATCGAGCACAGATACGCAGTATTTT.

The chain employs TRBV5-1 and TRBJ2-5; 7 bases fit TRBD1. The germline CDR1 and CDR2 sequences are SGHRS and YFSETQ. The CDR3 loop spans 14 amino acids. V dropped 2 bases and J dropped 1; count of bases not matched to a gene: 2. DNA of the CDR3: TGCGCCAGCAGCTTACAGGGGTTCCAAGAGACCCAGTACTTC. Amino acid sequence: CASSLQGFQETQYF.

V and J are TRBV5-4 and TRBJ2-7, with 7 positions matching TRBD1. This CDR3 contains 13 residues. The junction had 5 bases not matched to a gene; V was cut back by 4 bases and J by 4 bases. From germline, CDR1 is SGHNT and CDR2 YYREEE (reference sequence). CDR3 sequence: CASSDYRGYEQYF. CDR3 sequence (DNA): TGTGCCAGCAGCGATTACAGGGGTTACGAGCAGTACTTC.

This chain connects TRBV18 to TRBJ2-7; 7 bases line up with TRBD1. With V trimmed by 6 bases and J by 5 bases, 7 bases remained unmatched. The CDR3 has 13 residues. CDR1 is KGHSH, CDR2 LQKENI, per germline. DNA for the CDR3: TGTGCCAGCTCTCCGGGACAGAATAACGAGCAGTACTTC. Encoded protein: CASSPGQNNEQYF.

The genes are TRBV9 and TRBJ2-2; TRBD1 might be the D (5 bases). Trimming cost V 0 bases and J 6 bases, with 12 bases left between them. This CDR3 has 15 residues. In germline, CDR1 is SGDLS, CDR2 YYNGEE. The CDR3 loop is CASSVESGYSGELFF. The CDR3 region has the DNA TGTGCCAGCAGCGTAGAGTCAGGGTACTCCGGGGAGCTGTTTTTT.

This CDR3 is CASSSPGLAGETQYF. The DNA of the CDR3 is TGTGCCAGCAGTTCCCCCGGACTAGCGGGAGAGACCCAGTACTTC. V is TRBV28 and J is TRBJ2-5, with 11 bases fitting TRBD2. This CDR3 region has 15 residues. From germline, CDR1 is MDHEN and CDR2 SYDVKM. J was trimmed by 4 bases and V by 4 bases; bases with no gene match: 5.